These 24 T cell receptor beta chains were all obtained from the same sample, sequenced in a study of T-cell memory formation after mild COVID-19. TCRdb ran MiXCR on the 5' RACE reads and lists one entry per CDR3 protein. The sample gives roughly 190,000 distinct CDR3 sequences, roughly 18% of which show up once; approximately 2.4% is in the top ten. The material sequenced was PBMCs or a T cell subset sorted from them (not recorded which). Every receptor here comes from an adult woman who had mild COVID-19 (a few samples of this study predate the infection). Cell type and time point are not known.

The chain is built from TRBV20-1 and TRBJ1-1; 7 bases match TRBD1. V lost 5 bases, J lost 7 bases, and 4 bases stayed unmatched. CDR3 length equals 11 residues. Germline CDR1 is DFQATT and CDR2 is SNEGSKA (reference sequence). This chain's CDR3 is CSAPGQIEAFF. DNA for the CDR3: TGCAGTGCTCCGGGACAGATTGAAGCTTTCTTT.

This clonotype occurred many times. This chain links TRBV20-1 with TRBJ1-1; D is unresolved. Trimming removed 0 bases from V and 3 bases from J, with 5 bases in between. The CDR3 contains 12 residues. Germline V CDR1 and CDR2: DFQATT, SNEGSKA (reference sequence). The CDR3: CSAREWYTEAFF. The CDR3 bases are TGCAGTGCTAGAGAGTGGTACACTGAAGCTTTCTTT.

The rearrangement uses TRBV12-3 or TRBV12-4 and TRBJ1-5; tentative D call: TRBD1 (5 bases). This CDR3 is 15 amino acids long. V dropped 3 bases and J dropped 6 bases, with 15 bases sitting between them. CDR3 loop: CASSFSGKMGQPQHF. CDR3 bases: TGTGCCAGCAGTTTTTCAGGGAAAATGGGTCAGCCCCAGCATTTT.

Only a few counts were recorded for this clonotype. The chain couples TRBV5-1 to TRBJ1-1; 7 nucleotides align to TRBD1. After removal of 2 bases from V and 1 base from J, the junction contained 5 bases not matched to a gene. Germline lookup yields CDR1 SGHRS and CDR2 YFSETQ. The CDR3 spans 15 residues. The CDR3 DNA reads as TGCGCCAGCAGCTTTTGGACAGGCCCGAACACTGAAGCTTTCTTT. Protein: CASSFWTGPNTEAFF. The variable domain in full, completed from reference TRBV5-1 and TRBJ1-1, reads KAGVTQTPRYLIKTRGQQVTLSCSPISGHRSVSWYQQTPGQGLQFLFEYFSETQRNKGNFPGRFSGRQFSNSRSEMNVSTLELGDSALYLCASSFWTGPNTEAFFGQGTRLTVV.

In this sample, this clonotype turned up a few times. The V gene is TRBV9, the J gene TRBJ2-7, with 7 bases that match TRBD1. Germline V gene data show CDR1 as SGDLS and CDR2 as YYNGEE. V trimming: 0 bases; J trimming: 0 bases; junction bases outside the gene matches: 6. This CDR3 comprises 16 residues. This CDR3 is CASSVVRRDSSYEQYF. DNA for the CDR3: TGTGCCAGCAGCGTAGTAAGAAGGGACAGCTCCTACGAGCAGTACTTC. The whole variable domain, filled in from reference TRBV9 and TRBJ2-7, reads DSGVTQTPKHLITATGQRVTLRCSPRSGDLSVYWYQQSLDQGLQFLIQYYNGEERAKGNILERFSAQQFPDLHSELNLSSLELGDSALYFCASSVVRRDSSYEQYFGPGTRLTVT.

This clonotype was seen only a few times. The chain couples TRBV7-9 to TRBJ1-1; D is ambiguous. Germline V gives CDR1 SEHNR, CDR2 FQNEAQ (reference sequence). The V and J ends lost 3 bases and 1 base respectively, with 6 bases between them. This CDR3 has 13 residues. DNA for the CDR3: TGTGCCAGCAGCTTTTGGGCGAACACTGAAGCTTTCTTT. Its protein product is CASSFWANTEAFF.

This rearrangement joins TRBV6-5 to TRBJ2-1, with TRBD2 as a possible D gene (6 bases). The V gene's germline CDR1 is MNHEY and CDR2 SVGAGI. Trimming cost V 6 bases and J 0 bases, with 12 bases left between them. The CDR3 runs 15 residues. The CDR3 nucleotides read TGTGCCAGCAGAATGGGACTCTTCTCCTACAATGAGCAGTTCTTC. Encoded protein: CASRMGLFSYNEQFF.

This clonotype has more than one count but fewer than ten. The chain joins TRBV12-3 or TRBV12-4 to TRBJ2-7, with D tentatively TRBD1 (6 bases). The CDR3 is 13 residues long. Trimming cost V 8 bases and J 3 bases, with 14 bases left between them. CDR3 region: CASRRTESYEQYF. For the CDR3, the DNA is TGTGCCAGCCGTCGGACAGAAAGCTACGAGCAGTACTTC.

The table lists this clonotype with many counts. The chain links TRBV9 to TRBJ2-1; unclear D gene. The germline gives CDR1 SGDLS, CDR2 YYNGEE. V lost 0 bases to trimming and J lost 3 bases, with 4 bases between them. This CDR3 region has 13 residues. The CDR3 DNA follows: TGTGCCAGCAGCGTAGAAGACTACAATGAGCAGTTCTTC. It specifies CASSVEDYNEQFF.

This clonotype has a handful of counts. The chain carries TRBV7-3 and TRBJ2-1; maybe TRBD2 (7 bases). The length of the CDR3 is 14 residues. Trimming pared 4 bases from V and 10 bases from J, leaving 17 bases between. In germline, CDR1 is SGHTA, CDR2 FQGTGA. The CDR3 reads CASSSGLGGAEQFF. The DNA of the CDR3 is TGTGCCAGCAGCTCTGGACTAGGGGGGGCAGAGCAGTTCTTC.

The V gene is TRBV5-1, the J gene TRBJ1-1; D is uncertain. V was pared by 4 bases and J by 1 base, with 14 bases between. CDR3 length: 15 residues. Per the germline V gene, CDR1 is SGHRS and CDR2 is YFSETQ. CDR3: CASSHQVPQNTEAFF. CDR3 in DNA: TGCGCCAGCAGCCACCAGGTTCCGCAGAACACTGAAGCTTTCTTT.

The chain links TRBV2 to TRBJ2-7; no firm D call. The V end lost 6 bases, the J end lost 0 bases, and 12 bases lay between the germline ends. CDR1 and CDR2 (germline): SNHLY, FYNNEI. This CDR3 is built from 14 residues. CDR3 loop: CASSLKRSSYEQYF. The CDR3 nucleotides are TGTGCCAGCAGCCTTAAGAGGAGCTCCTACGAGCAGTACTTC.

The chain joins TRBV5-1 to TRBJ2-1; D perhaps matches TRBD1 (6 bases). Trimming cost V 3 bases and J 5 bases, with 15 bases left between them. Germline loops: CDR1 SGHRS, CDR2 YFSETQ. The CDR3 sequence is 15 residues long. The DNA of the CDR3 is TGCGCCAGCAGCTCCAGGGGCGGATACAACAATGAGCAGTTCTTC. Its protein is CASSSRGGYNNEQFF.

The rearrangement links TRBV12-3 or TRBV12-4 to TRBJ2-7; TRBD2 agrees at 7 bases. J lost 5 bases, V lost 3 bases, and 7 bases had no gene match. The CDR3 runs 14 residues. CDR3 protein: CASSFGGSYDEQYF. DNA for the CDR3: TGTGCCAGCAGTTTCGGGGGGAGCTACGACGAGCAGTACTTC.

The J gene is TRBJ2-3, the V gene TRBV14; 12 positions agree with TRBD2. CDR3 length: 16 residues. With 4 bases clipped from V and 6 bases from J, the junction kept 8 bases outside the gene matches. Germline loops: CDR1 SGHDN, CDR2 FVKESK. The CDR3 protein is CASSPRTSGVVDTQYF. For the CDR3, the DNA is TGTGCCAGCAGCCCTCGGACTAGCGGGGTTGTGGATACGCAGTATTTT. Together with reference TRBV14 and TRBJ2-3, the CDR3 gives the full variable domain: EAGVTQFPSHSVIEKGQTVTLRCDPISGHDNLYWYRRVMGKEIKFLLHFVKESKQDESGMPNNRFLAERTGGTYSTLKVQPAELEDSGVYFCASSPRTSGVVDTQYFGPGTRLTVL.

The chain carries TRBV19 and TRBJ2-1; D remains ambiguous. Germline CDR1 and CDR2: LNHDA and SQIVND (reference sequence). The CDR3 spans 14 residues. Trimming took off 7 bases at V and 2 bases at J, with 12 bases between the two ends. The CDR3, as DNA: TGTGCCAGTACCACGGCAGGCCCCTACAATGAGCAGTTCTTC. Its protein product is CASTTAGPYNEQFF.

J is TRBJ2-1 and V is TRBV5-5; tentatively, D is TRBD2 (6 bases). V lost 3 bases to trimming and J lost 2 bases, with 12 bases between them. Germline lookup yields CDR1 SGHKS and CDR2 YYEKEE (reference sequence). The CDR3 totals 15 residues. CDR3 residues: CASSSLAATYNEQFF. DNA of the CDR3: TGTGCCAGCAGCTCCTTAGCGGCAACCTACAATGAGCAGTTCTTC.

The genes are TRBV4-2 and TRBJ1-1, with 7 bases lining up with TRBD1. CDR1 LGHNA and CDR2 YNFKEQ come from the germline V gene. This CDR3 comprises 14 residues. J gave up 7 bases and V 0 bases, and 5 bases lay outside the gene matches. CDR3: CASSQEIGGGEAFF. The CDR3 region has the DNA TGTGCCAGCAGCCAAGAAATAGGGGGCGGTGAAGCTTTCTTT.

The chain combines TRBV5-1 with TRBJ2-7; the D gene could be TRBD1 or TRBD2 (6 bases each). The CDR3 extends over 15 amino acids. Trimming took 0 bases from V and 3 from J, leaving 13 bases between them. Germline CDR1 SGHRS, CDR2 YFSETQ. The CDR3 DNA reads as TGCGCCAGCAGCTTGGGAGGGGGGAGTTTCTACGAGCAGTACTTC. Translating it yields CASSLGGGSFYEQYF.

The chain's CDR3 is CASSLTHNQPQHF. The CDR3 nucleotides read TGTGCCAGCAGTTTAACGCACAATCAGCCCCAGCATTTT. This chain connects TRBV12-3 or TRBV12-4 to TRBJ1-5, with D hard to call. The CDR3 extends over 13 amino acids. V lost 2 bases, J lost 3 bases, and 5 bases lay in between.

For the CDR3, the DNA is TGTGCCAGCAATCAGGGGGTTACTCAGCCCCAGCATTTT. This sequence encodes CASNQGVTQPQHF. The J gene is TRBJ1-5, the V gene TRBV6-2 or TRBV6-3, with 7 bases that match TRBD1. The trim removed 7 bases at V and 6 bases at J, leaving 6 bases unmatched. The CDR3 totals 13 residues. CDR1 and CDR2 from the germline V gene are MNHEY and SVGEGT.

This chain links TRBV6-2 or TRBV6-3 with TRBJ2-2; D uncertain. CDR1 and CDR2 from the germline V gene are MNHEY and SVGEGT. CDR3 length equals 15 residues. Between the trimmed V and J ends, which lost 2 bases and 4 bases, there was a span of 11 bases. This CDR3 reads CASSYGWVTTGELFF. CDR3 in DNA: TGTGCCAGCAGTTACGGATGGGTTACCACCGGGGAGCTGTTTTTT.

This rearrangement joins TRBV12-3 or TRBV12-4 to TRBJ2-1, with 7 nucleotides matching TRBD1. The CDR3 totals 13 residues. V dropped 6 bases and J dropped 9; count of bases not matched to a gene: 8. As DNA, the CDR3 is TGTGCCAGCAGGGTAACCTCAGGGGGTGAGCAGTTCTTC. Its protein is CASRVTSGGEQFF.

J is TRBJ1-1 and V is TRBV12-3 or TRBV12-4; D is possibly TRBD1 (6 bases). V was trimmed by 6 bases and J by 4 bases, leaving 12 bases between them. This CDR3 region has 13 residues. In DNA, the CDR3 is TGTGCCAGCAGGTACAGGGAAGGCACTGAAGCTTTCTTT. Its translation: CASRYREGTEAFF.